The rows below give T cell receptor beta chains drawn from one sample of a study of control samples from healthy donors and cancer patients. Here immunoSEQ multiplex PCR was the method, and the copy in TCRdb shows in-frame clones only, minus some. This sample has some 130,000 clones, with about 94% found just once. Sequenced: blood. The receptors were sampled from a man younger than 45 in good health. CDR3s include the opening cysteine and the closing phenylalanine or tryptophan. The D gene is left open where the match is weak. Clone size is given for some rows only: seen once, a few or many times, or a class if the clone is expanded.

V,D,J,size,DNA,CDR3
TRBV5-1,.,TRBJ1-5,once,TGCGCCAGCAGCCTAAATAGCAATCAGCCCCAGCATTTT,CASSLNSNQPQHF
TRBV27,.,TRBJ1-1,.,TGTGCCAGCAGTTCGTACAGGGCTGGGAGCACTGAAGCTTTCTTT,CASSSYRAGSTEAFF
TRBV19,TRBD1,TRBJ2-3,once,TGTGCCAGTAGTAGGGGGACAGGGGCCACAGATACGCAGTATTTT,CASSRGTGATDTQYF
TRBV30,TRBD2,TRBJ2-5,.,TGTGCCTGGAGTGTACGCGGGCTAGCGGGCGGGGAGACCCAGTACTTC,CAWSVRGLAGGETQYF
TRBV5-1,.,TRBJ1-6,once,TGCGCCAGCAGCTTGGAAGCAGGTCCGGATTCACCCCTCCACTTT,CASSLEAGPDSPLHF
TRBV19,.,TRBJ2-2,.,TGTGCCAGTAGTATAGGTGTTCTCACCGGGGAGCTGTTTTTT,CASSIGVLTGELFF
TRBV6-2/TRBV6-3,.,TRBJ2-1,.,TGTGCCAGCAGTCCCTGGAGGAATGAGCAGTTCTTC,CASSPWRNEQFF
TRBV5-1,.,TRBJ1-1,.,TGCGCCAGCAGCCTTCAAGGAGGGTATATGAACACTGAAGCTTTCTTT,CASSLQGGYMNTEAFF
TRBV15,.,TRBJ2-5,.,TGTGCCACCAGCAGAGATTCCGGGGGCGCGGAGACCCAGTACTTC,CATSRDSGGAETQYF
TRBV5-1,TRBD1,TRBJ2-1,.,TGCGCCAGCAGCTCGACAGGGGGCGATGAGCAGTTCTTC,CASSSTGGDEQFF
TRBV4-2,TRBD2,TRBJ2-1,once,TGTGCCAGCAGCCAAGATCTAGCGGGGGGGCCGAATGAGCAGTTCTTC,CASSQDLAGGPNEQFF
TRBV30,.,TRBJ1-2,once,TGTGCCTGGAGTACAGGGTCCTATGGCTACACCTTC,CAWSTGSYGYTF
TRBV5-5,.,TRBJ2-1,.,TGTGCCAGCAGCCAAGGGAGTGAGCAGTTCTTC,CASSQGSEQFF
TRBV7-9,.,TRBJ1-1,.,TGTGCCAGCCTTCGAGGTGGAAACACTGAAGCTTTCTTT,CASLRGGNTEAFF
TRBV27,.,TRBJ1-2,.,TGTGCCAGCAGTTATATTCCCGCCGACTACTATGGCTACACCTTC,CASSYIPADYYGYTF
TRBV28,TRBD2,TRBJ2-7,.,TGTGCCAGCAGTTCACTCGGGGGGAGCTCCTACGAGCAGTACTTC,CASSSLGGSSYEQYF
TRBV30,.,TRBJ2-1,.,TGTGCCTGGGTCAGCGGATACTACAATGAGCAGTTCTTC,CAWVSGYYNEQFF
TRBV5-5,.,TRBJ1-1,.,TGTGCCAGCAGCTTACTTCTACAGCGGAACACTGAAGCTTTCTTT,CASSLLLQRNTEAFF
TRBV19,.,TRBJ1-6,.,TGTGCCAGTAGGAGTAGGGAAGTGAATTCACCCCTCCACTTT,CASRSREVNSPLHF
TRBV5-6,.,TRBJ1-1,.,TGTGCCAGCAAGAGGGACACTGAAGCTTTCTTT,CASKRDTEAFF
TRBV7-9,.,TRBJ2-5,.,TGTGCCAGCAGCTCCCCCCTGGGCGCCCAAGAGACCCAGTACTTC,CASSSPLGAQETQYF
TRBV4-3,.,TRBJ1-5,.,TGCGCCAGCAGCCAAGATCACGAGCATAGCAATCAGCCCCAGCATTTT,CASSQDHEHSNQPQHF
TRBV6-1,.,TRBJ1-4,.,TGTGCCAGCAGTGATTCAGGGGCAACTAATGAAAAACTGTTTTTT,CASSDSGATNEKLFF
TRBV9,TRBD2,TRBJ2-7,.,TGTGCCAGCAGCGTAGATGGAGCGGGGGGCCTCTCCTACGAGCAGTACTTC,CASSVDGAGGLSYEQYF
TRBV28,.,TRBJ2-2,.,TGTGCCAGCAGTTTATCAAGGGGCTACCTAGAGGAGCTGTTTTTT,CASSLSRGYLEELFF
TRBV5-1,TRBD2,TRBJ2-1,.,TGCGCCAGCAGCCTGGGGGGACTAGCGGATGAGCAGTTCTTC,CASSLGGLADEQFF